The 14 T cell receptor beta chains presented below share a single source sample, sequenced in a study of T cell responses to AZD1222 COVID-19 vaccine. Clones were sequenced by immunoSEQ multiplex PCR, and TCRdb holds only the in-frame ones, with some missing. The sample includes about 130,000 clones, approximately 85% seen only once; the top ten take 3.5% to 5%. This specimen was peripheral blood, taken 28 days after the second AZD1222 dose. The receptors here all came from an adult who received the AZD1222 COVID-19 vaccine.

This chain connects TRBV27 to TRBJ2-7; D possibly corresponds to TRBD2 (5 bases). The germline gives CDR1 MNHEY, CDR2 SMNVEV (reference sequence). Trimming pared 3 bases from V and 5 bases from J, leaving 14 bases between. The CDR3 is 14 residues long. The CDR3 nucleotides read TGTGCCAGCAGTTTCCCCCTGGGAGTTCACGAGCAGTACTTC. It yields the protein CASSFPLGVHEQYF.

In DNA form, the CDR3 reads TGCGCCAGCAGCTTCGGGACAGATATTTATGGCTACACCTTC. Its protein product is CASSFGTDIYGYTF. The chain has TRBV5-1 and TRBJ1-2; 7 bases are shared with TRBD1. The CDR3 is made up of 14 amino acids. V was clipped by 2 bases and J by 5 bases; unmatched bases: 6. Germline CDR1 is SGHRS and CDR2 is YFSETQ.

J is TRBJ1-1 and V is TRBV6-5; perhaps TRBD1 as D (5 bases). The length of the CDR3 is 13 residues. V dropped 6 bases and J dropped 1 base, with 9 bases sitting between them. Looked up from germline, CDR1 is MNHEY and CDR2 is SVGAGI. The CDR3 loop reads CASRTGGNTEAFF. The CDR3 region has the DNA TGTGCCAGCAGGACGGGGGGGAACACTGAAGCTTTCTTT.

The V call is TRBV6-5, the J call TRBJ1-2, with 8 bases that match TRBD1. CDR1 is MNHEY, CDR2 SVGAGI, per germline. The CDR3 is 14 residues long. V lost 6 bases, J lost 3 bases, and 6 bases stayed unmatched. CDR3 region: CASSRGQGHYGYTF. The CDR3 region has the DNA TGTGCCAGCAGCAGAGGACAGGGCCACTATGGCTACACCTTC.

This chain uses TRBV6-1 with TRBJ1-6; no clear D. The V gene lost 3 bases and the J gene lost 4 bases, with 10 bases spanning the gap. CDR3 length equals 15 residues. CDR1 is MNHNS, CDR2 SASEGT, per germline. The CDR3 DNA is TGTGCCAGCAGTGACGAGGCAGCTTATAATTCACCCCTCCACTTT. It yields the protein CASSDEAAYNSPLHF.

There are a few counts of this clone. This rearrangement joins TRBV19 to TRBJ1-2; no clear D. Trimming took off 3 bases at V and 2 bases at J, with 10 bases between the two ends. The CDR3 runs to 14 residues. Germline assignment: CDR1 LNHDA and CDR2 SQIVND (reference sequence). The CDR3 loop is CASSILDGNYGYTF. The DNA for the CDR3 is TGTGCCAGTAGTATCTTGGACGGGAACTATGGCTACACCTTC.

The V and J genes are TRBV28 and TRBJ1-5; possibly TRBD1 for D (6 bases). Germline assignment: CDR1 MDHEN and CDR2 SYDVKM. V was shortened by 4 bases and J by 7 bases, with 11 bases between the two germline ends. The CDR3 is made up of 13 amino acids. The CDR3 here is CASSYRDAQPQHF. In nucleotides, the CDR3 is TGTGCCAGCAGTTACAGGGATGCCCAGCCCCAGCATTTT. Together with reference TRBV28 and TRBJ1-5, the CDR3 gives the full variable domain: DVKVTQSSRYLVKRTGEKVFLECVQDMDHENMFWYRQDPGLGLRLIYFSYDVKMKEKGDIPEGYSVSREKKERFSLILESASTNQTSMYLCASSYRDAQPQHFGDGTRLSIL.

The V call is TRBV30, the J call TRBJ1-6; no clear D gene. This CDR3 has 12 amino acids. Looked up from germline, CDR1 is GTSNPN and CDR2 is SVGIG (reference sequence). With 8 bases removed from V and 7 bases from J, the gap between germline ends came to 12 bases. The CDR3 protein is CAQNKGNSPLHF. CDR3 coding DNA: TGTGCCCAGAACAAGGGCAATTCACCCCTCCACTTT.

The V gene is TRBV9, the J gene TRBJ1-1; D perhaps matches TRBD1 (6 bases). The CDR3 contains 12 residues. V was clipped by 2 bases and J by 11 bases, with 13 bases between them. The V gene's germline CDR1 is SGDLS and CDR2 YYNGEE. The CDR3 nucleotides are TGTGCCAGCAGCGTCTCACAGGGTCGGGCTTTCTTT. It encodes CASSVSQGRAFF.

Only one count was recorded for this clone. The CDR3 region has the DNA TGTGCTAGTGGCTTGACAGGGAAAACTGAAGCTTTCTTT. Protein: CASGLTGKTEAFF. The rearrangement joins TRBV12-5 to TRBJ1-1; TRBD1 aligns across 7 bases. The germline CDR1 and CDR2 sequences are LGHNT and FRNRAP. The J segment lost 5 bases and the V segment lost 6 bases, leaving 6 bases of the junction unmatched. This CDR3 is built from 13 residues.

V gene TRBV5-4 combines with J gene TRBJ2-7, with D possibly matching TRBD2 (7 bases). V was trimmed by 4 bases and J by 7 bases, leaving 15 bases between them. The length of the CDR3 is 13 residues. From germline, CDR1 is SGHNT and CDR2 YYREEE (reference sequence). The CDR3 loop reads CASSRRGPGEQYF. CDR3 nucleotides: TGTGCCAGCAGCCGGCGGGGGCCGGGGGAGCAGTACTTC.

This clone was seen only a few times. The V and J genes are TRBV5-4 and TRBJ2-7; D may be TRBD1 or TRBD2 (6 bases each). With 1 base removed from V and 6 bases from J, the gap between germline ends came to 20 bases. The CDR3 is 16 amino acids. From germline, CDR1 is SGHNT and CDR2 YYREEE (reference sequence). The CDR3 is CASSLFAGGGLAEQYF. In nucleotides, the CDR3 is TGTGCCAGCAGCTTGTTTGCAGGAGGGGGACTGGCCGAGCAGTACTTC. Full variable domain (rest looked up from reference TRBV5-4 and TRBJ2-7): ETGVTQSPTHLIKTRGQQVTLRCSSQSGHNTVSWYQQALGQGPQFIFQYYREEENGRGNFPPRFSGLQFPNYSSELNVNALELDDSALYLCASSLFAGGGLAEQYFGPGTRLTVT.

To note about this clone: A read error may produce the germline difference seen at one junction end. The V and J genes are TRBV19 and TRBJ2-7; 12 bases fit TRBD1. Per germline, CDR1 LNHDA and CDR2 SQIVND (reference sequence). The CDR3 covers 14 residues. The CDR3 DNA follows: TGTGCCACTAGTGGGACAGGGGGCGGGTACGAGCAGTACTTC. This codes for CATSGTGGGYEQYF.

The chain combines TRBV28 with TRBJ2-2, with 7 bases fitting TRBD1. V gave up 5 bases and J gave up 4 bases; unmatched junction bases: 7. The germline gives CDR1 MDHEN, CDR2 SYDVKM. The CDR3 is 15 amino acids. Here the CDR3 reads CASSRSDRSTGELFF. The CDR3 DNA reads TGTGCCAGCAGTCGATCGGACAGGAGCACCGGGGAGCTGTTTTTT.